This TCR beta chain comes out of a study of control samples from healthy donors and cancer patients. Assay used: immunoSEQ multiplex PCR; TCRdb lists only in-frame clones, some missing. The sample carries 150,000 to 200,000 clones, approximately 94% recorded once. Germline values: CDR1 SGDLS, CDR2 YYNGEE. The germline V and J ends were trimmed by 0 bases and 5 bases, with 5 bases remaining between them. This CDR3 comprises 12 residues. This sequence originates from a woman in her thirties or forties in good health. Source material: blood. The V and J genes are TRBV9 and TRBJ1-2; D is unresolved. The CDR3 here is CASSVGRYGYTF. CDR3 DNA sequence: TGTGCCAGCAGCGTAGGCCGATATGGCTACACCTTC.